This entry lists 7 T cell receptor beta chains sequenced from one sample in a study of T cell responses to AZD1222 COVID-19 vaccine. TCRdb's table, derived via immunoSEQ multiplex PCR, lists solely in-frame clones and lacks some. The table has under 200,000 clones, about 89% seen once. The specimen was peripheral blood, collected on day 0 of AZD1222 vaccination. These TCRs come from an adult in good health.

CDR3 protein: CASSYPKGRVRIHEQYF. For the CDR3, the DNA is TGTGCCAGCAGTTACCCGAAAGGACGGGTTCGGATCCACGAGCAGTACTTC. The chain links TRBV6-2 or TRBV6-3 to TRBJ2-7, with D unresolved. Germline CDR1 and CDR2: MNHEY and SVGEGT. The CDR3 covers 17 residues. V was shortened by 2 bases and J by 5 bases, with 22 bases between the two germline ends.

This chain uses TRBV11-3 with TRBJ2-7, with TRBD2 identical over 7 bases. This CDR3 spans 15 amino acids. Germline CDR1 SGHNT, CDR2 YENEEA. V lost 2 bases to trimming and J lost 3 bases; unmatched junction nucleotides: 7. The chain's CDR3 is CASSLSPAGIYEQYF. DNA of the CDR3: TGTGCCAGCAGCTTATCACCAGCGGGGATCTACGAGCAGTACTTC.

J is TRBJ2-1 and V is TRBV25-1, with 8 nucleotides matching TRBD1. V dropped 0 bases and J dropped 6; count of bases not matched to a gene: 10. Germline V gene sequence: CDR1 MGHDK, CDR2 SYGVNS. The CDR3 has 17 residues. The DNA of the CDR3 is TGTGCCAGCAGTGAATACTACTCGACAGGGGAAGGCAATGAGCAGTTCTTC. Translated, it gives CASSEYYSTGEGNEQFF.

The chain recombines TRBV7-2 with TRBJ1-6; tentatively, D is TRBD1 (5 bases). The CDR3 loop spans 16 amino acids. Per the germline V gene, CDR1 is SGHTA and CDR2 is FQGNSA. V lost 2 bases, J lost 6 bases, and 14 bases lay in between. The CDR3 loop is CASSLSFGGTNSPLHF. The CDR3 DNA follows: TGTGCCAGCAGCTTATCTTTTGGAGGGACTAATTCACCCCTCCACTTT.

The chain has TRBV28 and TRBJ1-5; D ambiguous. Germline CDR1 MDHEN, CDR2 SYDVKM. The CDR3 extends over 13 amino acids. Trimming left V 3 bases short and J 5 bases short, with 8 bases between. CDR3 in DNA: TGTGCCAGCAGTTTGGATTCCGATCAGCCCCAGCATTTT. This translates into CASSLDSDQPQHF.

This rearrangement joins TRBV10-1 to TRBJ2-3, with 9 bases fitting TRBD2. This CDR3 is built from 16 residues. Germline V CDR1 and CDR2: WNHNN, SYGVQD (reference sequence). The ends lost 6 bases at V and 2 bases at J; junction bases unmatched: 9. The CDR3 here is CASSDAEREVTDTQYF. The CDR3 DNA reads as TGCGCCAGCAGCGACGCTGAGCGGGAGGTCACAGATACGCAGTATTTT.

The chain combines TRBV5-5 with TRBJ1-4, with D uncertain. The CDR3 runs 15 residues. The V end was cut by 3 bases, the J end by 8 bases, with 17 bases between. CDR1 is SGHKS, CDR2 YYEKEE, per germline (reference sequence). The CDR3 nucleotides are TGTGCCAGCAGCTCGTTGGGGTTGCAGCTCGAAAAACTGTTTTTT. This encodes CASSSLGLQLEKLFF.